Shown below are 3 T cell receptor beta chains from a single sample sequenced in a study of blood T cell repertoires in COVID-19. TCRdb keeps only in-frame clones here, not all; method: immunoSEQ multiplex PCR. Among about 300,000 clones, 85% were seen once, and the ten largest hold over 1.5%. Sequencing used PBMCs or T cells enriched from blood (not recorded which). The source of these receptors is a woman aged 25 to 39 who had been exposed to COVID-19.

This clone has a handful of counts. The CDR3 loop is CASSLTSETGNTIYF. Here the CDR3 DNA reads TGCGCCAGCAGCTTGACAAGCGAAACTGGAAACACCATATATTTT. The chain employs TRBV5-1 and TRBJ1-3; D not certain. V dropped 1 base and J dropped 2 bases, with 10 bases sitting between them. The V gene's germline CDR1 is SGHRS and CDR2 YFSETQ. The CDR3 contains 15 residues.

The genes are TRBV5-1 and TRBJ1-6; TRBD1 matches 8 bases. V shed 0 bases, J shed 7 bases, and the junction held 12 bases outside the gene matches. The CDR3 is made up of 18 amino acids. CDR1 and CDR2 from the germline V gene are SGHRS and YFSETQ. CDR3 protein: CASSLDGRTGFGNSPLHF. The DNA of the CDR3 is TGCGCCAGCAGCTTGGACGGAAGGACAGGGTTCGGCAATTCACCCCTCCACTTT.

This clone was counted once. The J gene is TRBJ1-1, the V gene TRBV10-3; D not certain. Germline assignment: CDR1 ENHRY and CDR2 SYGVKD. This CDR3 is 13 amino acids long. V gave up 8 bases and J gave up 4 bases, with 14 bases separating them. The CDR3: CAIASESFTEAFF. CDR3 coding DNA: TGTGCCATCGCTTCAGAATCCTTCACTGAAGCTTTCTTT.